A selection of T cell receptor beta chains follows, all from one sample in a study of blood T cells in healthy people across ages. TCRdb recomputed calls from the 5' RACE reads with MiXCR, one row per CDR3 protein. Among approximately 670,000 distinct CDR3 sequences listed, less than 45% were seen once. The sequenced sample consisted of blood. All receptors come from a man older than 75 in good health. Both conserved end residues are part of each CDR3. D genes are given only for firm matches. Some rows have no size entry. The others give once, few or many, or a class for an expanded clone.

TRBV30	TRBJ2-5	TRBD1	NA	TGTGCCTGGAGTATACCATCCGGGACAGGGACCGTTGGGGCCCAGTACTTC	CAWSIPSGTGTVGAQYF
TRBV12-3/TRBV12-4	TRBJ1-5	NA	few	TGTGCCAGCAGTCCAAACCCCCTCAAGGGGAGTGGCAATCAGCCCCAGCATTTT	CASSPNPLKGSGNQPQHF
TRBV9	TRBJ2-2	TRBD2	few	TGTGCCAGCAGCGTAGTATCCAGCGGGGGCGGATGGTTCACGAACACCGGGGAGCTGTTTTTT	CASSVVSSGGGWFTNTGELFF
TRBV27	TRBJ1-1	NA	NA	TGTGCCAGCAGTCACCATCGTATGAACACTGAAGCTTTCTTT	CASSHHRMNTEAFF
TRBV20-1	TRBJ2-5	NA	NA	TGCAGTGCTAGAAGGTCTATGGATGGAGAGACCCAGTACTTC	CSARRSMDGETQYF
TRBV5-1	TRBJ2-7	TRBD2	few	TGCGCCAGCAGTCCCGGGGCTAGCGGGACCTACGAGCAGTACTTC	CASSPGASGTYEQYF
TRBV11-2	TRBJ2-1	NA	NA	TGTGCCAGCAGCTTTGCTAGGAGCCCCTACAATGAGCAGTTCTTC	CASSFARSPYNEQFF
TRBV3-1	TRBJ2-7	NA	few	TGTGCCAGCAGCCAGGTAAACAACGAGCAGTACTTC	CASSQVNNEQYF
TRBV14	TRBJ2-5	NA	NA	TGTGCCAGCAGTCAACAGGGTAGCCAAGAGACCCAGTACTTC	CASSQQGSQETQYF
TRBV28	TRBJ2-5	TRBD1	NA	TGTGCCAGCAGTTTATCTGGACAGGGTGGAGAGACCCAGTACTTC	CASSLSGQGGETQYF
TRBV30	TRBJ2-7	NA	few	TGTGCCTGGAGTACCGGGACAACCTTCTCCTACGAGCAGTACTTC	CAWSTGTTFSYEQYF
TRBV4-2	TRBJ1-2	NA	few	TGTGCCAGCAGCCCTCCAGCGGGCAGAGCTAACTATGGCTACACCTTC	CASSPPAGRANYGYTF
TRBV3-1	TRBJ2-4	NA	NA	TGTGCCAGCAGCCAAGATATCCAGTTGGGGGAGCAGTACTTC	CASSQDIQLGEQYF
TRBV20-1	TRBJ1-2	NA	many	TGCAGTGCCAACCCCGGAGGGGCGGAGAGCTATGGCTACACCTTC	CSANPGGAESYGYTF
TRBV7-8	TRBJ2-5	NA	NA	TGTGCCAGCAGCCCCCGGGCCAGAGAGACCCAGTACTTC	CASSPRARETQYF
TRBV4-2	TRBJ2-1	TRBD2	NA	TGTGCCAGCAGCCAAGCCCCGGGACTAGCGGGAGGGAGCTCCTACAATGAGCAGTTCTTC	CASSQAPGLAGGSSYNEQFF
TRBV7-2	TRBJ2-3	TRBD2	NA	TGTGCCAGCAGCGCGGCGGCGGGAGCAGTAGATACGCAGTATTTT	CASSAAAGAVDTQYF
TRBV25-1	TRBJ1-2	NA	NA	TGTGCCAGCAGTGATTTTGGTGGCTACACCTTC	CASSDFGGYTF
TRBV11-2	TRBJ2-7	NA	NA	TGTGCCAGCAGCAACTTTTACTACGAGCAGTACTTC	CASSNFYYEQYF
TRBV6-1	TRBJ2-7	TRBD1	NA	TGTGCCAGCGGGGACAGGGGGCTCTCCGAGCAGTACTTC	CASGDRGLSEQYF
TRBV7-8	TRBJ2-5	TRBD2	few	TGTGCCAGCAGCTCCGCAGCGGGGGGCCAAGAGACCCAGTACTTC	CASSSAAGGQETQYF
TRBV6-2/TRBV6-3	TRBJ2-5	NA	many	TGTGCCAGCAGTTACTCGGATAGCCAAGAGACCCAGTACTTC	CASSYSDSQETQYF